The T cell receptor beta chain described here comes from a study of shared clonotypes between healthy human individuals. As regards this clone: Antigen unknown.

V dropped 6 bases and J dropped 7; count of bases not matched to a gene: 9. Per the germline V gene, CDR1 is LNHDA and CDR2 is SQIVND (reference sequence). The CDR3 runs 15 residues. The study, taken as a whole, reports: Inspection by rarefaction showed sorted-subset sequencing to be incomplete despite large depth. It was the few donors that limited the genetic and exposure-history diversity represented.

Clones were read by immunoSEQ multiplex PCR, and TCRdb kept only the in-frame ones, dropping some. The sample holds about 120,000 clones, about 63% seen once. Healthy HIV-negative adults without recent acute infections or vaccinations served as donors. Input material: memory CD8+ T cells sorted from blood. Noted subset: CD45RO+ cells pooled with CCR7-negative TemRA cells. This rearrangement joins TRBV19 to TRBJ2-1, with 10 bases fitting TRBD1. The sequence came from a woman aged 25 to 39 in good health. For the CDR3, the DNA is TGTGCCAGTAGCTTACCGGGACAGGGGATGAATGAGCAGTTCTTC. It is translated as CASSLPGQGMNEQFF. Together with reference TRBV19 and TRBJ2-1, the CDR3 gives the full variable domain: DGGITQSPKYLFRKEGQNVTLSCEQNLNHDAMYWYRQDPGQGLRLIYYSQIVNDFQKGDIAEGYSVSREKKESFPLTVTSAQKNPTAFYLCASSLPGQGMNEQFFGPGTRLTVL.